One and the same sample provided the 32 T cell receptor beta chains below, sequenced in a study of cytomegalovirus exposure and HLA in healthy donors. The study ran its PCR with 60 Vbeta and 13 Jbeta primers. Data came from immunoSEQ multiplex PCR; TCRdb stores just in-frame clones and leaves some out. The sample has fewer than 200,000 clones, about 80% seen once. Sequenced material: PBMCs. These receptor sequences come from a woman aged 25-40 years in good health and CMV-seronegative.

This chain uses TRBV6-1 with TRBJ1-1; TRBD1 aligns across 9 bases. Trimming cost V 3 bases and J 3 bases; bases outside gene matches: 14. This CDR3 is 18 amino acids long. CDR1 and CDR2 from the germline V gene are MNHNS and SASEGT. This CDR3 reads CASSEGATGGRRDTEAFF. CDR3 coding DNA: TGTGCCAGCAGTGAGGGAGCTACAGGGGGCCGCCGAGACACTGAAGCTTTCTTT.

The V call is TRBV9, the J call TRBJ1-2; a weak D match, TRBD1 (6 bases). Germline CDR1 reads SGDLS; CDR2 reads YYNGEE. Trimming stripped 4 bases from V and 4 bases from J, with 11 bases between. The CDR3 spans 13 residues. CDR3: CASSTTGGYGYTF. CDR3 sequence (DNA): TGTGCCAGCAGCACGACAGGTGGCTATGGCTACACCTTC.

The CDR3 nucleotides read TGTGCCAGTAGAACCGGACAGGGGCATGGCTACACCTTC. This encodes CASRTGQGHGYTF. This sequence joins TRBV19 and TRBJ1-2, with 9 bases that match TRBD1. Germline loops: CDR1 LNHDA, CDR2 SQIVND (reference sequence). Germline trimming cut 6 bases from V and 6 bases from J; bases unmatched to any gene: 5. The length of the CDR3 is 13 residues.

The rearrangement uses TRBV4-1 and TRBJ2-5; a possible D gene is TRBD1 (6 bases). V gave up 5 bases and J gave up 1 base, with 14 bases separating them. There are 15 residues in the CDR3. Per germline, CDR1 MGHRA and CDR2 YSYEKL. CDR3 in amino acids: CASSSNRAIQETQYF. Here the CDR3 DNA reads TGCGCCAGCAGCTCAAACAGGGCCATCCAAGAGACCCAGTACTTC.

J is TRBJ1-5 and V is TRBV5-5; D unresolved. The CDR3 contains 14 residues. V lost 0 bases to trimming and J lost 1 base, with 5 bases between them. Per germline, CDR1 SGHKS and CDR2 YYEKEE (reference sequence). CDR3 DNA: TGTGCCAGCAGCTTGGGTCAGAGCAATCAGCCCCAGCATTTT. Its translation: CASSLGQSNQPQHF.

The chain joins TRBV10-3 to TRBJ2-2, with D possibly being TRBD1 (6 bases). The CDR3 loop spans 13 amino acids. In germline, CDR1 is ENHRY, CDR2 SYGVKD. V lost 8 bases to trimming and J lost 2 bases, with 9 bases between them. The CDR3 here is CAIGDTNTGELFF. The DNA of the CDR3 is TGTGCCATCGGGGACACAAACACCGGGGAGCTGTTTTTT.

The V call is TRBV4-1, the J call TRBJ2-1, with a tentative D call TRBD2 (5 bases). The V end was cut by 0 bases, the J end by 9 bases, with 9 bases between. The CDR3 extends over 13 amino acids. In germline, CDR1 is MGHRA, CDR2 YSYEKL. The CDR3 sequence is CASSQEKSGEQFF. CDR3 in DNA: TGCGCCAGCAGCCAAGAGAAAAGCGGTGAGCAGTTCTTC.

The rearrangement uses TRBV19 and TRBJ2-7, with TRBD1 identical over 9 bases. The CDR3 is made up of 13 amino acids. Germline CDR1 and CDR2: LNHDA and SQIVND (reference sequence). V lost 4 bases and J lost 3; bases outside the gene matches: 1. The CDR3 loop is CASSTGQGYEQYF. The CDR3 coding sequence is TGTGCCAGTAGTACGGGACAGGGCTACGAGCAGTACTTC.

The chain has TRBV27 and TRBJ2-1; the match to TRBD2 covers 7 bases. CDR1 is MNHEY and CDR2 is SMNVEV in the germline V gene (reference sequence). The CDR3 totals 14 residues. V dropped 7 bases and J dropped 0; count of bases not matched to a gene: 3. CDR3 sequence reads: CASTSGDSYNEQFF. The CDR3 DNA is TGTGCCAGCACTAGCGGAGACTCCTACAATGAGCAGTTCTTC.

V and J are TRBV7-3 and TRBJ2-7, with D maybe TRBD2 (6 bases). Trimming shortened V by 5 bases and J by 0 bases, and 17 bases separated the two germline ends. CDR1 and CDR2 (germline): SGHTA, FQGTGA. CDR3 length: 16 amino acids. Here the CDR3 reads CASSLGGSGSSYEQYF. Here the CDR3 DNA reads TGTGCCAGCAGCCTGGGAGGTTCAGGCAGCTCCTACGAGCAGTACTTC.

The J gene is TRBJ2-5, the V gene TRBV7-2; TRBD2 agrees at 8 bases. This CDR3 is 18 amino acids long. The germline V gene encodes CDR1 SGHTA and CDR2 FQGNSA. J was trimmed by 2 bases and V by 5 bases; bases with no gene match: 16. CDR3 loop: CASSAGLAGGVLQETQYF. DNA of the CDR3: TGTGCCAGCAGCGCCGGACTAGCCGGGGGGGTATTACAAGAGACCCAGTACTTC.

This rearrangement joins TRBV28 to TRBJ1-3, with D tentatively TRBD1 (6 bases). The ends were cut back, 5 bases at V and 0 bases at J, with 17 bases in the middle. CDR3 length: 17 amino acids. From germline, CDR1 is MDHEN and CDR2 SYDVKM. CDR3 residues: CASSTPTGINSGNTIYF. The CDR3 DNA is TGTGCCAGCAGTACCCCGACAGGCATTAACTCTGGAAACACCATATATTTT.

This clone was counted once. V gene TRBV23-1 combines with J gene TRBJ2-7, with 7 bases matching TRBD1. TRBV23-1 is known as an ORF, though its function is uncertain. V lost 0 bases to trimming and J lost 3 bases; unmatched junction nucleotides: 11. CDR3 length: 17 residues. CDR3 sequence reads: CASSQSNPGQRDYEQYF. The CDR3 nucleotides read TGCGCCAGCAGTCAATCGAACCCGGGACAGCGAGACTACGAGCAGTACTTC.

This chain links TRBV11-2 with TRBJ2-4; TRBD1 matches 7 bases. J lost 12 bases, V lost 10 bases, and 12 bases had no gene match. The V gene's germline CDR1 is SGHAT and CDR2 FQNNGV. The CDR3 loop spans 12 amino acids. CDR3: CAITPGTDHQYF. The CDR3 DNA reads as TGTGCCATTACACCGGGGACAGATCATCAGTACTTC.

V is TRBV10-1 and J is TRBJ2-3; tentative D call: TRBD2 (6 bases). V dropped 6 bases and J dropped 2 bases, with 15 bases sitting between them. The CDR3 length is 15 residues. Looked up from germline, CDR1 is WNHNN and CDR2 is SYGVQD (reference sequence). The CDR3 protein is CASSGLAENTDTQYF. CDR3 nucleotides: TGCGCCAGCAGCGGCTTAGCGGAGAACACAGATACGCAGTATTTT.

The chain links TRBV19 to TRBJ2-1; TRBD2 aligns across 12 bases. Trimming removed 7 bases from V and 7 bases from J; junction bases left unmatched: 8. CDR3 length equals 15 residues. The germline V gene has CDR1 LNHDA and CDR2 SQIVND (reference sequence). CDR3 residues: CASTELAGGGNEQFF. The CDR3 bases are TGTGCCAGTACCGAACTAGCGGGAGGTGGGAATGAGCAGTTCTTC. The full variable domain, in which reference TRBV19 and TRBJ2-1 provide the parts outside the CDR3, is DGGITQSPKYLFRKEGQNVTLSCEQNLNHDAMYWYRQDPGQGLRLIYYSQIVNDFQKGDIAEGYSVSREKKESFPLTVTSAQKNPTAFYLCASTELAGGGNEQFFGPGTRLTVL.

CDR3 amino acids: CASWGGKAGVYNEQFF. DNA for the CDR3: TGTGCCAGCTGGGGGGGGAAAGCGGGAGTCTACAATGAGCAGTTCTTC. This chain connects TRBV28 to TRBJ2-1; 8 bases are a match to TRBD2. J lost 3 bases, V lost 8 bases, and 12 bases had no gene match. CDR3 length equals 16 residues. CDR1 is MDHEN and CDR2 is SYDVKM in the germline V gene.

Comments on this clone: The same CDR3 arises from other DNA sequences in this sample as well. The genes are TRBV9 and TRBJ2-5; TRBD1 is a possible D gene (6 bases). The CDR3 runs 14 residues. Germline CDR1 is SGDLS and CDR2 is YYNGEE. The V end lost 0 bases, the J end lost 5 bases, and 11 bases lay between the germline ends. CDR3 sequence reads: CASSVGGQGETQYF. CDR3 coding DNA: TGTGCCAGCAGCGTAGGGGGTCAGGGGGAGACCCAGTACTTC.

The CDR3 nucleotides are TGCGCCAGCAGCCACCACGGACTAGCGGGGGGGCGCTCCTACAATGAGCAGTTCTTC. As protein: CASSHHGLAGGRSYNEQFF. The V and J genes are TRBV4-1 and TRBJ2-1, with TRBD2 matching 15 bases. The CDR3 extends over 19 amino acids. After removal of 3 bases from V and 0 bases from J, the junction contained 6 bases not matched to a gene. Germline CDR1 MGHRA, CDR2 YSYEKL.

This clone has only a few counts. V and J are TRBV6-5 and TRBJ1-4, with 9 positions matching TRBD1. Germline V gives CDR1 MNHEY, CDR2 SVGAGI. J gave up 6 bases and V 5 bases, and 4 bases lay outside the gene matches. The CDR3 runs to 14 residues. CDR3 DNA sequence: TGTGCCAGCAGTCAAAACAGGGGGCATGAAAAACTGTTTTTT. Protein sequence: CASSQNRGHEKLFF.

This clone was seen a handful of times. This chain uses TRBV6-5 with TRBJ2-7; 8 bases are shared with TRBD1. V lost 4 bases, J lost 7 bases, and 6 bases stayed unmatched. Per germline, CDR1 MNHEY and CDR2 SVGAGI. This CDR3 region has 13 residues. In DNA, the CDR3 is TGTGCCAGCAGTTCTCCAGGGGGCCGGGAGCAGTACTTC. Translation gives CASSSPGGREQYF.

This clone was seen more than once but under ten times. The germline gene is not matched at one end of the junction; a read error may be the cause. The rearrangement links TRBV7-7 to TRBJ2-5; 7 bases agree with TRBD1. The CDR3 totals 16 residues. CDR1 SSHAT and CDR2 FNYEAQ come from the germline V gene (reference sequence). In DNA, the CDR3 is TGTGCTAGCAGCTTAGAGGCAGGGGGAATCCAAGAGACCCAGTACTTC. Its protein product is CASSLEAGGIQETQYF.

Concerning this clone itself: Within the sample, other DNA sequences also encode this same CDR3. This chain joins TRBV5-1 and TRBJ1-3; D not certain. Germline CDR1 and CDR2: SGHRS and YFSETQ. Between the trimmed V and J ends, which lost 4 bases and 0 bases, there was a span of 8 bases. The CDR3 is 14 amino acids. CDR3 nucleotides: TGCGCCAGCAGCCCGACAAGCTCTGGAAACACCATATATTTT. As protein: CASSPTSSGNTIYF.

The CDR3 DNA sequence: TGCGCCAGCAGCTACCGGGACAGGGGGTCCTACGAGCAGTACTTC. Translating it yields CASSYRDRGSYEQYF. The rearrangement uses TRBV5-1 and TRBJ2-7; the match to TRBD1 covers 11 bases. Germline-derived CDR1 and CDR2 are SGHRS and YFSETQ. V lost 3 bases, J lost 1 base, and 3 bases stayed unmatched. The CDR3 spans 15 residues.

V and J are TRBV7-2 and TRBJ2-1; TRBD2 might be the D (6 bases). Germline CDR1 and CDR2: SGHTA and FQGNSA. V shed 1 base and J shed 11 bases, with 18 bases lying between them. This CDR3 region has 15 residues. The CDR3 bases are TGTGCCAGCAGCTTAGTACTAGCCACCTCGAAACAGCAGTTCTTC. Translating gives CASSLVLATSKQQFF.

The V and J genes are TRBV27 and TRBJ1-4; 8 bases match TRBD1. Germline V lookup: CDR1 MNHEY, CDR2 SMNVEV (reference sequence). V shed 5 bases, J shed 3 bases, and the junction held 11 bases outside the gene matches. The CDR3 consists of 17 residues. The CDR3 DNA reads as TGTGCCAGCAGTCCCTCCTCAGGGGGCGCAGCTAATGAAAAACTGTTTTTT. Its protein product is CASSPSSGGAANEKLFF.

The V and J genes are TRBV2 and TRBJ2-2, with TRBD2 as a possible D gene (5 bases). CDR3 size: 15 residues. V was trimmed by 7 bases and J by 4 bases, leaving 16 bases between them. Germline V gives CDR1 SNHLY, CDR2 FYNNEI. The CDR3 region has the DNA TGTGCCAGCATCTTTGGGAGAGTGGGCACCGGGGAGCTGTTTTTT. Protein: CASIFGRVGTGELFF. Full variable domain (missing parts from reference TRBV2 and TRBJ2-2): EPEVTQTPSHQVTQMGQEVILRCVPISNHLYFYWYRQILGQKVEFLVSFYNNEISEKSEIFDDQFSVERPDGSNFTLKIRSTKLEDSAMYFCASIFGRVGTGELFFGEGSRLTVL.

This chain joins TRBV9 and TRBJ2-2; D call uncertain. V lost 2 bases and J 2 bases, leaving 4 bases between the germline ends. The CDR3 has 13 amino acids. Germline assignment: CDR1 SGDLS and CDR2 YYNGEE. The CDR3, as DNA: TGTGCCAGCAGCGTCTTTAACACCGGGGAGCTGTTTTTT. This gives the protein CASSVFNTGELFF.

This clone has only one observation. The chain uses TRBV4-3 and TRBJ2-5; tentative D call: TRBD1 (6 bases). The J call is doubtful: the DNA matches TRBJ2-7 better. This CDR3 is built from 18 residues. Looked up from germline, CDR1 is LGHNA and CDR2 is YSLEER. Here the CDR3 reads CASSQDPVPSPTGYEQYF. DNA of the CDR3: TGCGCCAGCAGCCAAGATCCCGTACCGTCTCCTACAGGGTACGAGCAGTACTTC.

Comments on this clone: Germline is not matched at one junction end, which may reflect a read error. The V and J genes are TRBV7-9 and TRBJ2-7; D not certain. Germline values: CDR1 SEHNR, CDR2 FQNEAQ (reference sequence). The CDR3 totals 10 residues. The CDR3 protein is CSSANYEQYF. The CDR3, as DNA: TGTTCCAGCGCGAACTACGAGCAGTACTTC.

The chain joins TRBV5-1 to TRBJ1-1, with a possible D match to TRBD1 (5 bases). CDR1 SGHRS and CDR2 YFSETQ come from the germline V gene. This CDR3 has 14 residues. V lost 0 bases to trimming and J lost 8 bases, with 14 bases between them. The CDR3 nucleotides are TGCGCCAGCAGCTTGGGGCAGGCGGGGGGGGAAGCTTTCTTT. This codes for CASSLGQAGGEAFF.

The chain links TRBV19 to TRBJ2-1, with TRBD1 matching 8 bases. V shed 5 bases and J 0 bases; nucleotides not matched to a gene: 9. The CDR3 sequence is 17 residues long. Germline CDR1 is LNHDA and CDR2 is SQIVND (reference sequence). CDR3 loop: CASSARGRVFSYNEQFF. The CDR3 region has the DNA TGTGCCAGTAGTGCCAGGGGGCGGGTGTTCTCCTACAATGAGCAGTTCTTC.